The 32 T cell receptor beta chains given below trace back to one sample, sequenced in a study of blood T cell repertoires in COVID-19. Only in-frame clones appear in the TCRdb table, and some are missing; sequencing was by immunoSEQ multiplex PCR. Here the sample spans under 300,000 clones, roughly 90% being singletons. Specimen: PBMCs or T cells enriched from blood (not recorded which). These receptors originate from a woman aged 25 to 45 with acute COVID-19.

This sequence joins TRBV2 and TRBJ2-3; D may be TRBD2 (6 bases). From germline, CDR1 is SNHLY and CDR2 FYNNEI. V shed 7 bases and J shed 2 bases, with 10 bases lying between them. The CDR3 sequence is 13 residues long. This chain's CDR3 is CASKGGYTDTQYF. DNA of the CDR3: TGTGCCAGCAAGGGAGGCTACACAGATACGCAGTATTTT.

The chain combines TRBV6-5 with TRBJ2-5, with D possibly TRBD1 on 6 matching bases. CDR3 size: 15 residues. V gave up 2 bases and J gave up 4 bases, with 14 bases separating them. From germline, CDR1 is MNHEY and CDR2 SVGAGI. CDR3 protein: CASSYLTGSGETQYF. DNA of the CDR3: TGTGCCAGCAGTTACCTCACAGGGTCTGGAGAGACCCAGTACTTC.

This chain uses TRBV10-1 with TRBJ2-7, with a tentative D call TRBD2 (6 bases). The germline V gene encodes CDR1 WNHNN and CDR2 SYGVQD (reference sequence). The CDR3 spans 15 residues. With 3 bases removed from V and 0 bases from J, the gap between germline ends came to 12 bases. CDR3 region: CASSDGSGSSYEQYF. The CDR3 nucleotides are TGCGCCAGCAGTGACGGTAGCGGTAGCTCCTACGAGCAGTACTTC.

CDR3 bases: TGTGCCAGCAGCGTAGTGGGACTAGCGGGAGATGATGAGCAGTTCTTC. Protein sequence: CASSVVGLAGDDEQFF. The chain uses TRBV9 and TRBJ2-1; TRBD2 agrees at 14 bases. This CDR3 has 16 amino acids. CDR1 and CDR2 (germline): SGDLS, YYNGEE. The ends lost 0 bases at V and 8 bases at J; junction bases unmatched: 4.

The chain has TRBV7-9 and TRBJ1-1; 10 bases fit TRBD1. The CDR3 runs to 16 residues. With 5 bases clipped from V and 5 bases from J, the junction kept 11 bases outside the gene matches. CDR1 SEHNR and CDR2 FQNEAQ come from the germline V gene (reference sequence). CDR3: CASSPSGTGAVTEAFF. The DNA for the CDR3 is TGTGCCAGCAGCCCCTCGGGGACAGGGGCGGTGACTGAAGCTTTCTTT. Supplemented by reference TRBV7-9 and TRBJ1-1, the full variable domain reads DTGVSQNPRHKITKRGQNVTFRCDPISEHNRLYWYRQTLGQGPEFLTYFQNEAQLEKSRLLSDRFSAERPKGSFSTLEIQRTEQGDSAMYLCASSPSGTGAVTEAFFGQGTRLTVV.

The genes are TRBV5-1 and TRBJ1-1; D gene unclear. There are 14 residues in the CDR3. In germline, CDR1 is SGHRS, CDR2 YFSETQ. V was trimmed by 0 bases and J by 3 bases, leaving 9 bases between them. CDR3: CASSLGGGDTEAFF. The CDR3 DNA reads as TGCGCCAGCAGCTTGGGGGGAGGTGACACTGAAGCTTTCTTT.

The chain carries TRBV7-9 and TRBJ2-5; maybe TRBD1 (6 bases). The CDR3 runs 14 residues. The ends were cut back, 0 bases at V and 3 bases at J, with 8 bases in the middle. CDR1 is SEHNR and CDR2 is FQNEAQ in the germline V gene (reference sequence). CDR3 region: CASSLAQGKETQYF. CDR3 nucleotides: TGTGCCAGCAGCTTAGCACAGGGAAAAGAGACCCAGTACTTC.

The gene calls are TRBV6-2 or TRBV6-3 and TRBJ2-1; D gene unclear. This CDR3 has 16 residues. From germline, CDR1 is MNHEY and CDR2 SVGEGT. The V end was cut by 6 bases, the J end by 6 bases, with 21 bases between. As DNA, the CDR3 is TGTGCCAGCAGCTCCCGACGGCTAGAGTCTATCAATGAGCAGTTCTTC. Translating gives CASSSRRLESINEQFF.

The chain uses TRBV7-9 and TRBJ2-5; D call uncertain. V lost 1 base and J 3 bases, leaving 9 bases between the germline ends. CDR3 length equals 14 residues. CDR1 is SEHNR, CDR2 FQNEAQ, per germline (reference sequence). The chain's CDR3 is CASSLGVRKETQYF. Here the CDR3 DNA reads TGTGCCAGCAGCTTAGGAGTCAGGAAAGAGACCCAGTACTTC. The entire variable domain, with the rest obtained from reference TRBV7-9 and TRBJ2-5, is as follows: DTGVSQNPRHKITKRGQNVTFRCDPISEHNRLYWYRQTLGQGPEFLTYFQNEAQLEKSRLLSDRFSAERPKGSFSTLEIQRTEQGDSAMYLCASSLGVRKETQYFGPGTRLLVL.

In this sample, this clone turned up a few times. V gene TRBV27 combines with J gene TRBJ1-2; a weak D match, TRBD1 (5 bases). There are 16 residues in the CDR3. The ends were cut back, 6 bases at V and 4 bases at J, with 21 bases in the middle. CDR1 is MNHEY, CDR2 SMNVEV, per germline (reference sequence). CDR3 DNA: TGTGCCAGCAGCAAGGAGGGGACCCTGTGGGGCTATGGCTACACCTTC. Its translation is CASSKEGTLWGYGYTF.

V gene TRBV3-1 (or the pseudogene TRBV3-2) combines with J gene TRBJ2-5, with D perhaps matching TRBD2 (6 bases). This CDR3 has 16 amino acids. The V end was cut by 1 base, the J end by 0 bases, with 12 bases between. In germline, CDR1 is LGHDT, CDR2 YNNKEL (reference sequence). The chain's CDR3 is CASSQGWGRYQETQYF. CDR3 in DNA: TGTGCCAGCAGCCAAGGGTGGGGGAGGTACCAAGAGACCCAGTACTTC.

The CDR3 DNA reads as TGTGCCTGGACGACTAGCGGGGGGCCCCATGAGCAGTTCTTC. Translating gives CAWTTSGGPHEQFF. The J gene is TRBJ2-1, the V gene TRBV30, with 13 bases fitting TRBD2. The CDR3 is made up of 14 amino acids. J lost 8 bases, V lost 4 bases, and 5 bases had no gene match. Germline values: CDR1 GTSNPN, CDR2 SVGIG (reference sequence).

The chain combines TRBV27 with TRBJ2-7, with a tentative D call TRBD1 (5 bases). The germline gives CDR1 MNHEY, CDR2 SMNVEV (reference sequence). CDR3 length equals 14 residues. V was trimmed by 1 base and J by 1 base, leaving 8 bases between them. The CDR3 nucleotides read TGTGCCAGCAGTTTATACCAGGGATCCTACGAGCAGTACTTC. It translates to CASSLYQGSYEQYF.

The rearrangement joins TRBV3-1 (or the pseudogene TRBV3-2) to TRBJ1-2; perhaps TRBD1 as D (5 bases). Germline V lookup: CDR1 LGHDT, CDR2 YNNKEL (reference sequence). The CDR3 covers 14 residues. V was shortened by 3 bases and J by 0 bases, with 8 bases between the two germline ends. The CDR3 is CASSQGPANYGYTF. The CDR3 DNA reads as TGTGCCAGCAGCCAGGGGCCAGCTAACTATGGCTACACCTTC.

The chain is built from TRBV6-5 and TRBJ1-4, with 9 bases that match TRBD1. V lost 6 bases, J lost 7 bases, and 6 bases stayed unmatched. CDR1 is MNHEY and CDR2 is SVGAGI in the germline V gene. This CDR3 is built from 14 residues. CDR3 sequence (DNA): TGTGCCAGCAGCCCCACAGGGGGCAGTGAAAAACTGTTTTTT. Translated: CASSPTGGSEKLFF.

The chain has TRBV19 and TRBJ2-3, with D hard to call. The CDR3 is made up of 15 amino acids. The germline V gene encodes CDR1 LNHDA and CDR2 SQIVND (reference sequence). Trimming cost V 6 bases and J 1 base, with 14 bases left between them. CDR3 loop: CASSPFVRRTDTQYF. The CDR3 DNA is TGTGCCAGTAGCCCCTTTGTTCGTCGCACAGATACGCAGTATTTT.

The table lists this clone with a count of one. This CDR3 reads CASSQDHRGTDTQYF. CDR3 sequence (DNA): TGCGCCAGCAGCCAAGATCACAGGGGCACAGATACGCAGTATTTT. The rearrangement joins TRBV4-3 to TRBJ2-3; possible D gene TRBD1, 6 bases. The CDR3 extends over 15 amino acids. V was shortened by 0 bases and J by 1 base, with 8 bases between the two germline ends. Germline CDR1 and CDR2: LGHNA and YSLEER.

This chain links TRBV27 with TRBJ1-6, with D maybe TRBD1 (5 bases). Per the germline V gene, CDR1 is MNHEY and CDR2 is SMNVEV (reference sequence). Trimming took 8 bases from V and 1 from J, leaving 6 bases between them. The CDR3 extends over 13 amino acids. This CDR3 is CASRGSYNSPLHF. In nucleotides, the CDR3 is TGTGCCAGCCGGGGGTCCTATAATTCACCCCTCCACTTT.

The chain uses TRBV5-5 and TRBJ2-1; 13 bases match TRBD2. V dropped 4 bases and J dropped 4; count of bases not matched to a gene: 11. The germline CDR1 and CDR2 sequences are SGHKS and YYEKEE (reference sequence). This CDR3 spans 18 amino acids. The CDR3 DNA reads as TGTGCCAGCAGCGTTGGGGCACTAGCGGGAGGGCCATACAATGAGCAGTTCTTC. Translating it yields CASSVGALAGGPYNEQFF.

The rearrangement uses TRBV6-5 and TRBJ1-4; D unclear. Germline CDR1 and CDR2: MNHEY and SVGAGI. The V end lost 6 bases, the J end lost 11 bases, and 10 bases lay between the germline ends. CDR3 length equals 11 residues. This CDR3 reads CASSRGRKLFF. The CDR3 nucleotides are TGTGCCAGCAGCCGCGGGCGGAAACTGTTTTTT.

The chain carries TRBV14 and TRBJ2-2; D call uncertain. Trimming took off 4 bases at V and 6 bases at J, with 21 bases between the two ends. The CDR3 extends over 17 amino acids. In germline, CDR1 is SGHDN, CDR2 FVKESK. CDR3 in amino acids: CASSREAKFASAGELFF. CDR3 nucleotides: TGTGCCAGCAGCCGTGAGGCTAAATTCGCAAGTGCCGGGGAGCTGTTTTTT.

The chain links TRBV19 to TRBJ1-1, with 7 bases that match TRBD1. CDR3 length equals 13 residues. V dropped 1 base and J dropped 11; count of bases not matched to a gene: 7. CDR1 is LNHDA and CDR2 is SQIVND in the germline V gene (reference sequence). The CDR3 loop is CASSIVWGRGAFF. CDR3 bases: TGTGCCAGTAGTATAGTTTGGGGCAGGGGGGCTTTCTTT.

This chain joins TRBV9 and TRBJ1-1; D might be TRBD1 (5 bases). Trimming left V 4 bases short and J 4 bases short, with 11 bases between. The CDR3 spans 13 residues. Germline CDR1 reads SGDLS; CDR2 reads YYNGEE. The CDR3 protein is CASSTGGSTEAFF. Written as DNA, the CDR3 is TGTGCCAGCAGCACCGGGGGGAGCACTGAAGCTTTCTTT.

The chain employs TRBV28 and TRBJ1-6; tentatively, D is TRBD1 (5 bases). The CDR3 covers 17 residues. Between the trimmed V and J ends, which lost 4 bases and 10 bases, there was a span of 23 bases. The germline gives CDR1 MDHEN, CDR2 SYDVKM. This CDR3 reads CASSSPLDMGLGSPLHF. CDR3 sequence (DNA): TGTGCCAGCAGTTCCCCCTTGGACATGGGGCTGGGCTCACCCCTCCACTTT. The full variable domain, its missing parts supplied by reference TRBV28 and TRBJ1-6, is DVKVTQSSRYLVKRTGEKVFLECVQDMDHENMFWYRQDPGLGLRLIYFSYDVKMKEKGDIPEGYSVSREKKERFSLILESASTNQTSMYLCASSSPLDMGLGSPLHFGNGTRLTVT.

This rearrangement joins TRBV4-1 to TRBJ2-3; D call uncertain. V lost 0 bases and J 0 bases, leaving 10 bases between the germline ends. The CDR3 length is 16 residues. Germline V gene data show CDR1 as MGHRA and CDR2 as YSYEKL. In nucleotides, the CDR3 is TGCGCCAGCAGCCAAGACCTAGAGGTTAGCACAGATACGCAGTATTTT. Amino acid sequence: CASSQDLEVSTDTQYF.

This clone was seen once. V is TRBV6-2 or TRBV6-3 and J is TRBJ2-5; a possible D gene is TRBD2 (6 bases). The CDR3 length is 17 residues. V was shortened by 5 bases and J by 4 bases, with 23 bases between the two germline ends. The germline gives CDR1 MNHEY, CDR2 SVGEGT. The CDR3 coding sequence is TGTGCCAGCAGTCTGGGCTGGGTAGCGGCCCGCCGAGAGACCCAGTACTTC. Translation gives CASSLGWVAARRETQYF.

The chain combines TRBV6-5 with TRBJ1-2, with a possible D match to TRBD1 (6 bases). V was pared by 5 bases and J by 5 bases, with 12 bases between. The CDR3 is 13 residues long. Germline V gene data show CDR1 as MNHEY and CDR2 as SVGAGI. CDR3 DNA sequence: TGTGCCAGCAGTAGCACAGGGCGATATGGCTACACCTTC. Translating gives CASSSTGRYGYTF.

The chain recombines TRBV12-3 or TRBV12-4 with TRBJ1-2; D might be TRBD1 (5 bases). The V gene lost 3 bases and the J gene lost 8 bases, with 7 bases spanning the gap. CDR3 length: 11 amino acids. CDR3 region: CASSFGGGYTF. The CDR3 region has the DNA TGTGCCAGCAGTTTCGGGGGGGGCTACACCTTC.

The V gene is TRBV30, the J gene TRBJ2-3; TRBD1 matches at 10 bases. Trimming took 5 bases from V and 0 from J; bases not matched to a gene: 2. The CDR3 runs 14 residues. Germline CDR1 reads GTSNPN; CDR2 reads SVGIG (reference sequence). CDR3 region: CAWGTGASTDTQYF. As DNA, the CDR3 is TGTGCCTGGGGGACAGGGGCTAGCACAGATACGCAGTATTTT. Using reference TRBV30 and TRBJ2-3 for the parts outside the CDR3, the full variable domain is SQTIHQWPATLVQPVGSPLSLECTVEGTSNPNLYWYRQAAGRGLQLLFYSVGIGQISSEVPQNLSASRPQDRQFILSSKKLLLSDSGFYLCAWGTGASTDTQYFGPGTRLTVL.

The chain couples TRBV4-1 to TRBJ2-1; 7 bases fit TRBD2. Germline loops: CDR1 MGHRA, CDR2 YSYEKL. V was pared by 1 base and J by 5 bases, with 8 bases of the junction left unmatched. This CDR3 comprises 16 residues. The CDR3 spells CASSQVAGVRDNEQFF. Here the CDR3 DNA reads TGCGCCAGCAGCCAAGTCGCGGGAGTCAGGGACAATGAGCAGTTCTTC.

This rearrangement joins TRBV4-1 to TRBJ2-1, with TRBD2 matching 14 bases. The V gene's germline CDR1 is MGHRA and CDR2 YSYEKL. The V segment lost 3 bases and the J segment 3 bases; nucleotides outside the gene matches: 4. The CDR3 has 17 amino acids. The CDR3 coding sequence is TGCGCCAGCAGCCAGAGACTAGCGGGGGGGGGCTACAATGAGCAGTTCTTC. Its translation is CASSQRLAGGGYNEQFF.

V and J are TRBV7-9 and TRBJ1-1; possibly TRBD1 for D (6 bases). Trimming took 7 bases from V and 3 from J, leaving 15 bases between them. The germline V gene encodes CDR1 SEHNR and CDR2 FQNEAQ (reference sequence). The CDR3 extends over 14 amino acids. CDR3 nucleotide sequence: TGTGCCAGCACTGAACAGGGTCCCGACACTGAAGCTTTCTTT. Its translation: CASTEQGPDTEAFF.